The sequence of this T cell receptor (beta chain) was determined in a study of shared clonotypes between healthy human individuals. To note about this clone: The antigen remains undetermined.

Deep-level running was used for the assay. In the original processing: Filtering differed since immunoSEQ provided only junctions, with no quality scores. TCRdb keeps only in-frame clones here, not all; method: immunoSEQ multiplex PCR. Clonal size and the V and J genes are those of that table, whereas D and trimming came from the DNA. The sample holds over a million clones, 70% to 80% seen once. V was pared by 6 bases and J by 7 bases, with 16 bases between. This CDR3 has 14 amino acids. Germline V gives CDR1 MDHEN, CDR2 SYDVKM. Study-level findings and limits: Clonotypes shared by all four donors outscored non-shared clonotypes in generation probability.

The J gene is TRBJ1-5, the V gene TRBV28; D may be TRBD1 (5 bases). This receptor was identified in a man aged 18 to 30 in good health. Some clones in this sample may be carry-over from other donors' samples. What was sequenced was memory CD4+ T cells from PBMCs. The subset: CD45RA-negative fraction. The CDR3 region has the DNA TGTGCCAGCAGCATAGGGCAGGGTTACCAGCCCCAGCATTTT. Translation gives CASSIGQGYQPQHF.